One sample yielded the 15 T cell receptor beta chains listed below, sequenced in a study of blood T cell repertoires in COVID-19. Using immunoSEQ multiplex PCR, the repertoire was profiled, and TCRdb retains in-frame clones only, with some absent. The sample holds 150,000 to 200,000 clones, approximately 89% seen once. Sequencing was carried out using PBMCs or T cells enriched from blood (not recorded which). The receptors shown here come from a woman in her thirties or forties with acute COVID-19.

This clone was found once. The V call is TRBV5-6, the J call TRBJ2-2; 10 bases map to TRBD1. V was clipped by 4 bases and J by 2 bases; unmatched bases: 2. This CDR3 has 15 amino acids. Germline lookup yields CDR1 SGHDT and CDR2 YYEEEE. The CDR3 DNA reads TGTGCCAGCAGCAGGACAGGGGGAAACACCGGGGAGCTGTTTTTT. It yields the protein CASSRTGGNTGELFF. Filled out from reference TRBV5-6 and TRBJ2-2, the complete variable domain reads DAGVTQSPTHLIKTRGQQVTLRCSPKSGHDTVSWYQQALGQGPQFIFQYYEEEERQRGNFPDRFSGHQFPNYSSELNVNALLLGDSALYLCASSRTGGNTGELFFGEGSRLTVL.

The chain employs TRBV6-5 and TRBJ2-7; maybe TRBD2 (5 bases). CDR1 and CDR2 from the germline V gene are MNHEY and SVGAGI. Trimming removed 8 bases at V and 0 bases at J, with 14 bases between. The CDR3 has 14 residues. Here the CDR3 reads CASRFGESSYEQYF. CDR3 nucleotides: TGTGCCAGCCGTTTCGGGGAGAGCTCCTACGAGCAGTACTTC.

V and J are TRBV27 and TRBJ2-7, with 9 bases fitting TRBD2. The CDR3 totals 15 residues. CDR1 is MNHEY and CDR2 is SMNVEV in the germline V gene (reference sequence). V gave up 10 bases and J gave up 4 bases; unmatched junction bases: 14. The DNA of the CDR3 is TGTGCCACCCACACGCGTCTAGCGGGAACTTACGAGCAGTACTTC. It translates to CATHTRLAGTYEQYF.

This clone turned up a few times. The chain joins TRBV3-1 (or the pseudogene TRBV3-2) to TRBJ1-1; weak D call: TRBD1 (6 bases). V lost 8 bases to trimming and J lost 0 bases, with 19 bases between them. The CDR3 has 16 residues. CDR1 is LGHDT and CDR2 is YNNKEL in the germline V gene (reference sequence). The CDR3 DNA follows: TGTGCCAGCCGCCTCGGGGACACAAGCGTGAACACTGAAGCTTTCTTT. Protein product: CASRLGDTSVNTEAFF.

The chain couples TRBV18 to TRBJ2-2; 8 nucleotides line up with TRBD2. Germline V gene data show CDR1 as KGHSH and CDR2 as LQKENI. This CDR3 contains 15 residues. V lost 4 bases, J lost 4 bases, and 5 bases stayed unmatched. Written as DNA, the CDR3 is TGTGCCAGCTCACGGGGGACTAGGACCACCGGGGAGCTGTTTTTT. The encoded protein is CASSRGTRTTGELFF.

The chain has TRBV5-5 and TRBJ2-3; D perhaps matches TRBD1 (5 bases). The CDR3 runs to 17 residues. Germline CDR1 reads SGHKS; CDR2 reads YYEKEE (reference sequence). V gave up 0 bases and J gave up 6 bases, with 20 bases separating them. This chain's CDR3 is CASSLEGVADKGDTQYF. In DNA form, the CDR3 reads TGTGCCAGCAGCTTGGAGGGCGTGGCGGACAAAGGGGATACGCAGTATTTT.

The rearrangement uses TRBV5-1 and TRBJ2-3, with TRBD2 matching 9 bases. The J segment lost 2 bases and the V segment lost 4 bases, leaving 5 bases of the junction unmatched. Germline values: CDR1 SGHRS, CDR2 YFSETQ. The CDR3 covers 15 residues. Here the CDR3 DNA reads TGCGCCAGCAGCCCTCTAGCGGGACCCACAGATACGCAGTATTTT. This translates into CASSPLAGPTDTQYF.

CDR3 protein: CASSFASTSGAYEQYF. CDR3 nucleotides: TGTGCCAGCAGCTTCGCATCCACGAGCGGGGCGTACGAGCAGTACTTC. The V gene is TRBV5-6, the J gene TRBJ2-7, with TRBD2 matching over 7 bases. CDR1 is SGHDT, CDR2 YYEEEE, per germline. The length of the CDR3 is 16 residues. The V segment lost 2 bases and the J segment 4 bases; nucleotides outside the gene matches: 12.

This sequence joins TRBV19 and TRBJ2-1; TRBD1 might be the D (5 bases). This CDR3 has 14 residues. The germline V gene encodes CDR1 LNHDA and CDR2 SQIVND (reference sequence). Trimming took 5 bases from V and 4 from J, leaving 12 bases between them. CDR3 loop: CASSETVGYNEQFF. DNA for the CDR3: TGTGCCAGTAGTGAGACAGTGGGGTACAATGAGCAGTTCTTC.

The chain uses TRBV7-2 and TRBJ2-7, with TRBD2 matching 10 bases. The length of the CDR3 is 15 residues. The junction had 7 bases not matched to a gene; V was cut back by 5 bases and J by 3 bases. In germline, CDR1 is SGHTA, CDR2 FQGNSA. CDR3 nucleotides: TGTGCCAGCAGCCAGAGCGGGGGGGCGAACTACGAGCAGTACTTC. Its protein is CASSQSGGANYEQYF.

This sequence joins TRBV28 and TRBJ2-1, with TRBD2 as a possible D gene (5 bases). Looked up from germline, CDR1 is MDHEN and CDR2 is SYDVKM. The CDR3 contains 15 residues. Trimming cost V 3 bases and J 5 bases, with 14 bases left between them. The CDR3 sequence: CASSFQSDSDNEQFF. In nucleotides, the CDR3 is TGTGCCAGCAGTTTTCAAAGCGATAGCGACAATGAGCAGTTCTTC.

The CDR3, as DNA: TGTGCCAGCAGCCAACTCCGGACAGTCTCCGGGACTAGCCCTCAAGTGAATGAGCAGTTCTTC. This encodes CASSQLRTVSGTSPQVNEQFF. V and J are TRBV4-2 and TRBJ2-1; 9 bases line up with TRBD2. The germline V gene encodes CDR1 LGHNA and CDR2 YNFKEQ. CDR3 length: 21 residues. With 2 bases clipped from V and 7 bases from J, the junction kept 24 bases outside the gene matches.

The CDR3: CASGRDSNEKLFF. The CDR3 DNA sequence: TGTGCCAGCGGAAGGGACAGTAATGAAAAACTGTTTTTT. The genes are TRBV6-5 and TRBJ1-4; 7 positions match TRBD1. Unmatched junction bases numbered 4, after V lost 8 bases and J lost 4 bases. Germline-derived CDR1 and CDR2 are MNHEY and SVGAGI. The CDR3 totals 13 residues.

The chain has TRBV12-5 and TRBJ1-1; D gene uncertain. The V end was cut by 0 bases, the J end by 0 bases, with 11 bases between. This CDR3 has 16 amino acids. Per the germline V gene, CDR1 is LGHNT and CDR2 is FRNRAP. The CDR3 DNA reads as TGTGCTAGTGGTTTGGTTGAATTTAGAGTGAACACTGAAGCTTTCTTT. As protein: CASGLVEFRVNTEAFF.

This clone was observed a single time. In DNA form, the CDR3 reads TGTGCCAGCAGCTCCGGACAGGGCCACAATGAGCAGTTCTTC. As protein: CASSSGQGHNEQFF. The V and J genes are TRBV7-3 and TRBJ2-1, with 8 bases that match TRBD1. The trim removed 4 bases at V and 5 bases at J, leaving 4 bases unmatched. Germline CDR1 SGHTA, CDR2 FQGTGA. The CDR3 length is 14 residues.